A single sample gave rise to the 27 T cell receptor beta chains below, sequenced in a study of beta chain features in type 1 diabetes. General study findings and limits: When Type 1 diabetes patients were examined, their TCRB CDR3s proved moderately but significantly shorter in all four CD4+ subsets.

Expressed TCRB transcripts were sequenced because the isolated RNA had all been reverse transcribed beforehand. TCRdb's copy holds only in-frame clones and misses some; the assay was immunoSEQ multiplex PCR. This sample has around 600,000 clones, with 12% found just once. Their recognized antigens are unknown. Sequencing input: naive CD4+ T cells from blood. The source of these receptors is a man younger than 45 with type 1 diabetes.

This clone was recorded a few times. The chain uses TRBV19 and TRBJ2-2, with 7 bases fitting TRBD2. Germline-derived CDR1 and CDR2 are LNHDA and SQIVND (reference sequence). The ends lost 5 bases at V and 6 bases at J; junction bases unmatched: 6. The CDR3 has 14 residues. The CDR3 loop is CASSGSGGPGELFF. In nucleotides, the CDR3 is TGTGCCAGTAGTGGGTCGGGAGGCCCCGGGGAGCTGTTTTTT.

The sample holds a few counts of this clone. The CDR3 coding sequence is TGTGCCAGCAGCGCCTTAGGAGAGGGGGGCACTGAAGCTTTCTTT. Translated: CASSALGEGGTEAFF. This chain connects TRBV9 to TRBJ1-1; D may be TRBD1 (6 bases). CDR1 and CDR2 (germline): SGDLS, YYNGEE. The CDR3 extends over 15 amino acids. Trimming pared 3 bases from V and 4 bases from J, leaving 16 bases between.

The gene calls are TRBV30 and TRBJ1-4; the match to TRBD1 covers 8 bases. V trimming: 4 bases; J trimming: 12 bases; junction bases outside the gene matches: 10. The germline V gene has CDR1 GTSNPN and CDR2 SVGIG (reference sequence). The CDR3 spans 13 residues. CDR3 loop: CAWTRRDRGELFF. The CDR3 nucleotides are TGTGCCTGGACCAGACGCGACAGGGGAGAACTGTTTTTT.

This clone appeared a few times. Other nucleotide sequences in the sample specify the same CDR3. This sequence joins TRBV5-1 and TRBJ1-5; 7 bases fit TRBD1. The CDR3 contains 14 residues. V lost 4 bases, J lost 2 bases, and 3 bases stayed unmatched. Per the germline V gene, CDR1 is SGHRS and CDR2 is YFSETQ. In DNA form, the CDR3 reads TGCGCCAGCAGCCGGGGGACAGGCAATCAGCCCCAGCATTTT. Amino acid sequence: CASSRGTGNQPQHF. Drawing the rest from reference TRBV5-1 and TRBJ1-5, the complete variable domain is KAGVTQTPRYLIKTRGQQVTLSCSPISGHRSVSWYQQTPGQGLQFLFEYFSETQRNKGNFPGRFSGRQFSNSRSEMNVSTLELGDSALYLCASSRGTGNQPQHFGDGTRLSIL.

This chain links TRBV7-2 with TRBJ2-5; D is possibly TRBD1 or TRBD2 (5 bases each). Trimming took 5 bases from V and 2 from J, leaving 12 bases between them. Germline CDR1 reads SGHTA; CDR2 reads FQGNSA. The CDR3 runs to 14 residues. In DNA, the CDR3 is TGTGCCAGCAGCCGCTCGGGGCGACAAGAGACCCAGTACTTC. Translated: CASSRSGRQETQYF.

V gene TRBV21-1 combines with J gene TRBJ2-3. TRBV21-1 is a pseudogene. There are 14 residues in the CDR3. CDR3 sequence reads: CASSKKKSTDTQYF. In nucleotides, the CDR3 is TGTGCCAGCAGCAAAAAGAAGAGCACAGATACGCAGTATTTT.

V gene TRBV5-1 combines with J gene TRBJ2-7; 7 bases map to TRBD1. V shed 2 bases, J shed 0 bases, and the junction held 5 bases outside the gene matches. The CDR3 length is 15 residues. From germline, CDR1 is SGHRS and CDR2 YFSETQ. The CDR3 is CASSLGTDVSYEQYF. Here the CDR3 DNA reads TGCGCCAGCAGCTTAGGGACAGACGTCTCCTACGAGCAGTACTTC.

The rearrangement links TRBV9 to TRBJ1-1; D remains unclear. V gave up 0 bases and J gave up 4 bases, with 13 bases separating them. The CDR3 runs 15 residues. Germline CDR1 SGDLS, CDR2 YYNGEE. CDR3: CASSVDTGRRTEAFF. In DNA, the CDR3 is TGTGCCAGCAGCGTAGACACGGGAAGGCGCACTGAAGCTTTCTTT.

The genes are TRBV18 and TRBJ2-1; no reliable D call. CDR3 length equals 13 residues. CDR1 and CDR2 from the germline V gene are KGHSH and LQKENI. Trimming removed 1 base from V and 5 bases from J, with 6 bases in between. Here the CDR3 DNA reads TGTGCCAGCTCACCACGCCAGGACAATGAGCAGTTCTTC. It yields the protein CASSPRQDNEQFF.

The J gene is TRBJ2-3, the V gene TRBV7-2; tentatively, D is TRBD1 (6 bases). The CDR3 is 12 residues long. With 1 base removed from V and 15 bases from J, the gap between germline ends came to 14 bases. Per germline, CDR1 SGHTA and CDR2 FQGNSA. CDR3 sequence (DNA): TGTGCCAGCAGCTTAGGAGAAGGGGGACGTTATTTT. Amino acids: CASSLGEGGRYF. Complete variable domain (other parts from reference TRBV7-2 and TRBJ2-3): GAGVSQSPSNKVTEKGKDVELRCDPISGHTALYWYRQSLGQGLEFLIYFQGNSAPDKSGLPSDRFSAERTGGSVSTLTIQRTQQEDSAVYLCASSLGEGGRYFGPGTRLTVL.

V and J are TRBV5-6 and TRBJ1-2; 7 bases fit TRBD1. The CDR3 sequence is 12 residues long. CDR1 SGHDT and CDR2 YYEEEE come from the germline V gene. With 3 bases clipped from V and 4 bases from J, the junction kept 0 bases outside the gene matches. The CDR3 loop is CASSWDSYGYTF. The CDR3 DNA follows: TGTGCCAGCAGCTGGGACAGCTATGGCTACACCTTC.

This clone has just a few counts. The V and J genes are TRBV4-2 and TRBJ2-3; unclear D gene. V dropped 4 bases and J dropped 1 base, with 9 bases sitting between them. Germline lookup yields CDR1 LGHNA and CDR2 YNFKEQ. This CDR3 is built from 14 residues. CDR3 region: CASSPDRGTDTQYF. The CDR3 coding sequence is TGTGCCAGCAGCCCCGATCGCGGCACAGATACGCAGTATTTT.

The chain is built from TRBV28 and TRBJ2-7; 15 positions match TRBD2. CDR3 length equals 17 residues. Germline V gene data show CDR1 as MDHEN and CDR2 as SYDVKM. The ends lost 2 bases at V and 2 bases at J; junction bases unmatched: 4. CDR3 in amino acids: CASSLRGLAGGPYEQYF. For the CDR3, the DNA is TGTGCCAGCAGTTTAAGGGGACTAGCGGGGGGCCCCTACGAGCAGTACTTC.

In its sample, this clone was seen many times. The chain carries TRBV6-1 and TRBJ2-1; tentative D call: TRBD2 (6 bases). The CDR3 contains 15 residues. Germline loops: CDR1 MNHNS, CDR2 SASEGT. Between the trimmed V and J ends, which lost 2 bases and 12 bases, there was a span of 20 bases. The CDR3 reads CASSESPGVPEGQFF. DNA for the CDR3: TGTGCCAGCAGTGAATCACCGGGGGTCCCAGAGGGGCAGTTCTTC.

The CDR3 DNA follows: TGCAGCGTTGGCAGTGTCAGAGGCTATGGCTACACCTTC. This codes for CSVGSVRGYGYTF. V is TRBV29-1 and J is TRBJ1-2; D remains ambiguous. Germline CDR1 is SQVTM and CDR2 is ANQGSEA. This CDR3 is built from 13 residues. With 4 bases removed from V and 4 bases from J, the gap between germline ends came to 13 bases. Full variable domain (rest looked up from reference TRBV29-1 and TRBJ1-2): SAVISQKPSRDICQRGTSLTIQCQVDSQVTMMFWYRQQPGQSLTLIATANQGSEATYESGFVIDKFPISRPNLTFSTLTVSNMSPEDSSIYLCSVGSVRGYGYTFGSGTRLTVV.

This chain connects TRBV9 to TRBJ2-3; 8 bases align to TRBD2. Trimming removed 8 bases from V and 1 base from J; junction bases left unmatched: 6. Germline V lookup: CDR1 SGDLS, CDR2 YYNGEE. This CDR3 is 14 amino acids long. CDR3 DNA sequence: TGTGCCAGTTCAACGCGGGGGGGCACAGATACGCAGTATTTT. It yields the protein CASSTRGGTDTQYF.

This clone was recorded a few times. The genes are TRBV11-2 and TRBJ2-2, with D unresolved. In germline, CDR1 is SGHAT, CDR2 FQNNGV. This CDR3 is 16 amino acids long. Trimming left V 7 bases short and J 7 bases short, with 22 bases between. In nucleotides, the CDR3 is TGTGCCAGCACCCAAGGAAGGGTATATGGTGGCGGGGAGCTGTTTTTT. This translates into CASTQGRVYGGGELFF.

This clone was counted only a few times. This chain uses TRBV5-6 with TRBJ1-2; D not resolved. V lost 6 bases and J lost 6, with 15 bases in between. The V gene's germline CDR1 is SGHDT and CDR2 YYEEEE. This CDR3 spans 13 amino acids. The CDR3 loop is CASTRPGPDGYTF. Here the CDR3 DNA reads TGTGCCAGCACCCGACCGGGTCCAGATGGCTACACCTTC.

The rearrangement uses TRBV27 and TRBJ2-7; D ambiguous. Germline-derived CDR1 and CDR2 are MNHEY and SMNVEV (reference sequence). The CDR3 sequence is 16 residues long. Trimming pared 1 base from V and 0 bases from J, leaving 13 bases between. The CDR3 here is CASSLLGTPGSYEQYF. CDR3 nucleotides: TGTGCCAGCAGTTTATTAGGCACACCAGGCTCCTACGAGCAGTACTTC.

This clone was counted only a few times. The sample holds other DNA sequences that translate to the same CDR3. V and J are TRBV19 and TRBJ1-5, with 8 nucleotides matching TRBD1. The CDR3 runs 14 residues. V was pared by 8 bases and J by 2 bases, with 5 bases of the junction left unmatched. CDR1 and CDR2 (germline): LNHDA, SQIVND (reference sequence). This CDR3 reads CASSGQGGNQPQHF. Written as DNA, the CDR3 is TGTGCCAGTTCCGGACAGGGAGGCAATCAGCCCCAGCATTTT.

This chain links TRBV29-1 with TRBJ1-1; no reliable D call. The CDR3 totals 10 residues. V was cut by 5 bases and J by 5 bases, with 6 bases left in between. Germline lookup yields CDR1 SQVTM and CDR2 ANQGSEA. The CDR3 region has the DNA TGCAGCGTTCGACAAACTGAAGCTTTCTTT. Translated: CSVRQTEAFF. Using reference TRBV29-1 and TRBJ1-1 for the parts outside the CDR3, the full variable domain is SAVISQKPSRDICQRGTSLTIQCQVDSQVTMMFWYRQQPGQSLTLIATANQGSEATYESGFVIDKFPISRPNLTFSTLTVSNMSPEDSSIYLCSVRQTEAFFGQGTRLTVV.

This clone was counted only a few times. The chain employs TRBV18 and TRBJ2-5, with no clear D. V lost 0 bases and J 2 bases, leaving 7 bases between the germline ends. Germline CDR1 reads KGHSH; CDR2 reads LQKENI. The CDR3 loop spans 14 amino acids. This CDR3 reads CASSPPSNQETQYF. Here the CDR3 DNA reads TGTGCCAGCTCACCACCGAGTAATCAAGAGACCCAGTACTTC.

V gene TRBV7-2 combines with J gene TRBJ1-5; D is possibly TRBD1 (6 bases). The CDR3 extends over 14 amino acids. Germline V gene lookup returns CDR1 SGHTA and CDR2 FQGNSA. V lost 2 bases and J lost 3, with 8 bases in between. The CDR3: CASSLTGPNQPQHF. The CDR3 DNA sequence: TGTGCCAGCAGCTTAACAGGGCCCAATCAGCCCCAGCATTTT.

The J gene is TRBJ1-4, the V gene TRBV4-3; perhaps TRBD1 as D (6 bases). CDR3 length equals 17 residues. Germline loops: CDR1 LGHNA, CDR2 YSLEER. The V end lost 3 bases, the J end lost 3 bases, and 17 bases lay between the germline ends. Written as DNA, the CDR3 is TGCGCCAGCAGCCAGGGCAGGGGAAGGTGGGCTAATGAAAAACTGTTTTTT. Translated, it gives CASSQGRGRWANEKLFF.

This clone was seen a handful of times. The chain links TRBV5-1 to TRBJ2-3; tentatively, D is TRBD1 (5 bases). The ends were cut back, 1 base at V and 2 bases at J, with 14 bases in the middle. Germline CDR1 SGHRS, CDR2 YFSETQ. The CDR3 runs to 16 residues. The CDR3 nucleotides read TGCGCCAGCAGCTTGTCCGCCAGGGCTTCCACAGATACGCAGTATTTT. Translating gives CASSLSARASTDTQYF.

The CDR3 here is CAIRTSGERGTDTQYF. The CDR3 DNA follows: TGTGCCATCAGGACTAGCGGGGAGAGGGGCACAGATACGCAGTATTTT. This chain links TRBV10-3 with TRBJ2-3; 11 bases are a match to TRBD2. Germline CDR1 reads ENHRY; CDR2 reads SYGVKD. The junction had 6 bases not matched to a gene; V was cut back by 6 bases and J by 1 base. CDR3 length equals 16 residues.

The rearrangement links TRBV5-4 to TRBJ2-2; D remains unclear. CDR1 is SGHNT, CDR2 YYREEE, per germline (reference sequence). CDR3 length: 12 residues. V was clipped by 4 bases and J by 4 bases, with 5 bases between them. The CDR3 is CASSTATGELFF. CDR3 bases: TGTGCCAGCAGCACGGCCACCGGGGAGCTGTTTTTT.